The present T cell receptor beta chain was sequenced within a study of T cell responses to AZD1222 COVID-19 vaccine. General study points: Among spike-specific TCRs, nearly half reportedly target unmutated variant regions.

Worth noting for this clone: The antigen remains undetermined.

Germline V gene lookup returns CDR1 SQVTM and CDR2 ANQGSEA. The CDR3 length is 15 residues. Trimming removed 1 base from V and 8 bases from J, with 20 bases in between. Method: immunoSEQ multiplex PCR; TCRdb's copy keeps in-frame clones and lacks some. The sample yields 120,000 or so clones, 90% to 95% seen once. The sample was peripheral blood, taken on day 0 of AZD1222 vaccination. The clonotype originates from an adult in good health. The rearrangement links TRBV29-1 to TRBJ1-2; possible D gene TRBD1, 5 bases. The CDR3 loop is CSVEGEGRGGWGYTF. The CDR3 nucleotides are TGCAGCGTTGAAGGGGAAGGTAGGGGTGGATGGGGCTACACCTTC. Drawing the rest from reference TRBV29-1 and TRBJ1-2, the complete variable domain is SAVISQKPSRDICQRGTSLTIQCQVDSQVTMMFWYRQQPGQSLTLIATANQGSEATYESGFVIDKFPISRPNLTFSTLTVSNMSPEDSSIYLCSVEGEGRGGWGYTFGSGTRLTVV.